One and the same sample provided the 16 T cell receptor beta chains below, sequenced in a study of blood T cell repertoires in COVID-19. This table comes from immunoSEQ multiplex PCR, and its TCRdb copy is limited to in-frame clones, with some not included. The sample records about 240,000 clones, around four fifths being singletons. The sequencing input was peripheral blood. The receptor set was obtained from a man aged 30 to 45 who had recovered from COVID-19.

The chain recombines TRBV6-6 with TRBJ1-5, with 9 bases aligning to TRBD1. The CDR3 runs to 16 residues. The V gene's germline CDR1 is MNHNY and CDR2 SVGAGI (reference sequence). V lost 2 bases, J lost 1 base, and 3 bases stayed unmatched. The CDR3 loop reads CASSYRGQGSNQPQHF. CDR3 DNA: TGTGCCAGCAGTTACAGGGGACAGGGAAGCAATCAGCCCCAGCATTTT.

This rearrangement joins TRBV20-1 to TRBJ1-6; 7 bases map to TRBD1. Trimming cost V 3 bases and J 8 bases; bases outside gene matches: 10. CDR3 length equals 15 residues. Germline CDR1 and CDR2: DFQATT and SNEGSKA (reference sequence). This CDR3 is CSASPGGRFDSPLHF. CDR3 nucleotides: TGCAGTGCTAGTCCAGGGGGGCGTTTCGATTCACCCCTCCACTTT.

V usage is TRBV7-2 and J usage is TRBJ1-5, with D maybe TRBD1 (6 bases). From germline, CDR1 is SGHTA and CDR2 FQGNSA. V lost 3 bases and J lost 6, with 12 bases in between. This CDR3 contains 14 residues. The CDR3 here is CASSLGRGIQPQHF. CDR3 bases: TGTGCCAGCAGCTTGGGAAGGGGGATTCAGCCCCAGCATTTT. Together with reference TRBV7-2 and TRBJ1-5, the CDR3 gives the full variable domain: GAGVSQSPSNKVTEKGKDVELRCDPISGHTALYWYRQSLGQGLEFLIYFQGNSAPDKSGLPSDRFSAERTGGSVSTLTIQRTQQEDSAVYLCASSLGRGIQPQHFGDGTRLSIL.

This chain connects TRBV4-1 to TRBJ2-1; the D gene is possibly TRBD1 (5 bases). The germline CDR1 and CDR2 sequences are MGHRA and YSYEKL. V lost 1 base, J lost 0 bases, and 13 bases lay in between. The CDR3 length is 17 residues. CDR3 sequence reads: CASSQGSRQSSYNEQFF. DNA of the CDR3: TGCGCCAGCAGCCAAGGAAGTCGACAGAGCTCCTACAATGAGCAGTTCTTC.

V and J are TRBV25-1 and TRBJ1-5; 9 nucleotides align to TRBD1. Germline loops: CDR1 MGHDK, CDR2 SYGVNS. Trimming cost V 8 bases and J 4 bases; bases outside gene matches: 15. The CDR3 consists of 17 residues. CDR3 DNA: TGTGCCAGCCATCGTGGGCGGGGACAGGGTTCAAATCAGCCCCAGCATTTT. The encoded protein is CASHRGRGQGSNQPQHF.

This sequence joins TRBV19 and TRBJ1-1; a weak D match, TRBD1 (5 bases). The CDR3 has 16 residues. With 4 bases removed from V and 4 bases from J, the gap between germline ends came to 19 bases. The germline gives CDR1 LNHDA, CDR2 SQIVND (reference sequence). CDR3 residues: CASSTRGGSRSTEAFF. The CDR3 bases are TGTGCCAGTAGTACCCGCGGGGGGAGTAGGAGCACTGAAGCTTTCTTT.

The chain is built from TRBV6-4 and TRBJ2-1, with 8 bases fitting TRBD2. Per germline, CDR1 MRHNA and CDR2 SNTAGT. The junction had 9 bases not matched to a gene; V was cut back by 3 bases and J by 8 bases. The CDR3 runs 15 residues. CDR3: CASSESGGEAHEQFF. The CDR3 DNA follows: TGTGCCAGCAGTGAAAGCGGGGGTGAGGCCCATGAGCAGTTCTTC.

The genes are TRBV27 and TRBJ1-1; 8 nucleotides match TRBD1. This CDR3 is built from 13 residues. V was pared by 6 bases and J by 4 bases, with 4 bases of the junction left unmatched. The V gene's germline CDR1 is MNHEY and CDR2 SMNVEV (reference sequence). This chain's CDR3 is CASSRTGFTEAFF. The CDR3 DNA reads TGTGCCAGCAGCCGGACAGGGTTCACTGAAGCTTTCTTT.

This chain joins TRBV29-1 and TRBJ2-3; D unresolved. CDR1 is SQVTM, CDR2 ANQGSEA, per germline. V was shortened by 7 bases and J by 2 bases, with 19 bases between the two germline ends. The CDR3 runs 15 residues. The CDR3 spells CSGKPVFGDTDTQYF. The CDR3 nucleotides are TGCAGCGGAAAACCCGTTTTTGGAGACACAGATACGCAGTATTTT.

The chain is built from TRBV12-3 or TRBV12-4 and TRBJ1-4; no reliable D call. The CDR3 totals 13 residues. V was clipped by 2 bases and J by 7 bases, with 8 bases between them. The CDR3 spells CASSLRRGEKLFF. CDR3 bases: TGTGCCAGCAGTTTACGACGGGGTGAAAAACTGTTTTTT.

The rearrangement uses TRBV4-1 and TRBJ2-7; possible D gene TRBD2, 5 bases. Germline CDR1 is MGHRA and CDR2 is YSYEKL. V shed 0 bases and J shed 3 bases, with 12 bases lying between them. CDR3 length equals 15 residues. The CDR3 sequence: CASSQDGGVFYEQYF. The DNA of the CDR3 is TGCGCCAGCAGCCAAGATGGAGGCGTATTCTACGAGCAGTACTTC.

The genes are TRBV21-1 and TRBJ2-3; TRBD2, the table's D call, was not compared with the DNA. TRBV21-1 is a listed pseudogene. This CDR3 has 16 amino acids. DNA for the CDR3: TGTGCCAGCAGCAAATCCGCCACAGGTGGAGGGGATACGCAGTATTTT. Translation: CASSKSATGGGDTQYF.

This chain uses TRBV15 with TRBJ1-4, with no clear D. Germline V CDR1 and CDR2: LNHNV, YYDKDF (reference sequence). This CDR3 is built from 15 residues. V lost 0 bases and J lost 4, with 9 bases in between. As DNA, the CDR3 is TGTGCCACCAGCAGAGATGGTGGGCTTAATGAAAAACTGTTTTTT. This gives the protein CATSRDGGLNEKLFF.

V gene TRBV2 combines with J gene TRBJ2-2; TRBD1 is a possible D gene (6 bases). From germline, CDR1 is SNHLY and CDR2 FYNNEI. V was clipped by 6 bases and J by 2 bases, with 10 bases between them. The length of the CDR3 is 14 residues. CDR3 sequence (DNA): TGTGCCAGCAGCGAGACAGGCAACACCGGGGAGCTGTTTTTT. Its translation is CASSETGNTGELFF. The full variable domain, rest sourced from reference TRBV2 and TRBJ2-2, is EPEVTQTPSHQVTQMGQEVILRCVPISNHLYFYWYRQILGQKVEFLVSFYNNEISEKSEIFDDQFSVERPDGSNFTLKIRSTKLEDSAMYFCASSETGNTGELFFGEGSRLTVL.

The rearrangement uses TRBV29-1 and TRBJ2-7; 7 nucleotides agree with TRBD2. Germline V gene data show CDR1 as SQVTM and CDR2 as ANQGSEA. This CDR3 has 12 amino acids. CDR3 in amino acids: CAEPQRGYEQYV. The DNA of the CDR3 is TGCGCGGAGCCCCAGCGGGGCTACGAGCAGTACGTC.

This clone was seen repeatedly, ten times or more. The chain is built from TRBV5-4 and TRBJ2-1; TRBD2 matches 11 bases. Per germline, CDR1 SGHNT and CDR2 YYREEE (reference sequence). This CDR3 comprises 16 residues. The V and J ends lost 3 bases and 7 bases, in that order; junction bases with no gene match: 9. The CDR3 sequence: CASSSNLAGGRNEQFF. The CDR3 DNA reads TGTGCCAGCAGCTCCAACTTAGCGGGGGGGCGGAATGAGCAGTTCTTC.